Listed below are T cell receptor beta chains from one sample, sequenced in a study of Graves' ophthalmopathy and Graves' hyperthyroidism. TCRdb called the multiplex PCR reads again in MiXCR, with one record for every CDR3 protein. The repertoire consists of over 150,000 distinct CDR3 sequences, with roughly 37% occurring once and the leading ten covering approximately 6.3%. The material sequenced was peripheral blood. Source of these receptors: a middle-aged woman with Graves' ophthalmopathy. Both conserved end residues are part of each CDR3. Fields, in order: D gene, clone size, J gene, V gene, CDR3 DNA, CDR3 protein. D genes are given only for firm matches. Not every row has a clone size; where given, it reads once, few, many or a size class.

NA | many | TRBJ1-1 | TRBV3-1 | TGTGCCAGCAGCGAGACAGAGAACACTGAAGCTTTCTTT | CASSETENTEAFF
TRBD1 | NA | TRBJ1-1 | TRBV6-2/TRBV6-3 | TGTGCCAGCAGGGGAGGGGGCTCGAGCACTGAAGCTTTCTTT | CASRGGGSSTEAFF
TRBD1 | few | TRBJ1-2 | TRBV12-3/TRBV12-4 | TGTGCCAGCAGTCGACCCGGACAGGGAGACTATGGCTACACCTTC | CASSRPGQGDYGYTF
NA | many | TRBJ2-7 | TRBV4-1 | TGCGCCAGCAGCCAAGTCGCAGCAGGGGCCTACGAGCAGTACTTC | CASSQVAAGAYEQYF
NA | many | TRBJ2-4 | TRBV12-3/TRBV12-4 | TGTGCCAGCAGTTCCACGGGACCGAGGGACATTCAGTACTTC | CASSSTGPRDIQYF
TRBD1 | many | TRBJ1-2 | TRBV4-1 | TGCGCCAGCAGCTCCACAGGGGGCAGGGCGAACTATGGCTACACCTTC | CASSSTGGRANYGYTF
NA | many | TRBJ2-5 | TRBV11-2 | TGTGCCAGCAGCACCAATTACAGGGCGTCCGGGGAGACCCAGTACTTC | CASSTNYRASGETQYF
NA | many | TRBJ1-5 | TRBV2 | TGTGCCAGCAGCCTTACCCCAATCCGGCAGGGGATTTATCAGCCCCAGCATTTT | CASSLTPIRQGIYQPQHF
NA | many | TRBJ1-5 | TRBV6-1 | TGTGCCAGCAGGGAGTCCGATGGCAATCAGCCCCAGCATTTT | CASRESDGNQPQHF
NA | many | TRBJ1-3 | TRBV12-3/TRBV12-4 | TGTGCCAGCAGGACTACAGGGTCCTCTGGAAACACCATATATTTT | CASRTTGSSGNTIYF
TRBD1 | NA | TRBJ1-5 | TRBV2 | TGTGCCAGCATGGCCTCCCGGGACAGCCTAAATCAGCCCCAGCATTTT | CASMASRDSLNQPQHF
TRBD1 | NA | TRBJ1-1 | TRBV9 | TGTGCCAGCAGCGTAGAGGGACAGGGTCCTTTCACTGAAGCTTTCTTT | CASSVEGQGPFTEAFF
NA | NA | TRBJ1-1 | TRBV2 | TGTGCCAGCGCAGACAGGCCGAACACTGAAGCTTTCTTT | CASADRPNTEAFF
TRBD1 | many | TRBJ1-1 | TRBV11-2 | TGTGCCAGCAGCTCACAGGGGTCGAACACTGAAGCTTTCTTT | CASSSQGSNTEAFF
NA | many | TRBJ1-2 | TRBV4-1 | TGCGCCAGCAGCCAAGATTTAAAAGGGATCCATGGCTACACCTTC | CASSQDLKGIHGYTF
NA | NA | TRBJ2-5 | TRBV12-3/TRBV12-4 | TGTGCCAGCAGTTTCGGTCCACGGGAGACCCAGTACTTC | CASSFGPRETQYF
NA | many | TRBJ1-1 | TRBV28 | TGTGCCAGCAGTTTTTTCCTCCAGGGCGCTGAAGCTTTCTTT | CASSFFLQGAEAFF
NA | few | TRBJ1-1 | TRBV2 | TGTGCCAGCACTCTGAGGCAGGGCGGGACTGAAGCTTTCTTT | CASTLRQGGTEAFF
NA | many | TRBJ1-5 | TRBV28 | TGTGCCAGCACCCTTTTGGGGGGGCCTAGCAATCAGCCCCAGCATTTT | CASTLLGGPSNQPQHF
NA | NA | TRBJ2-7 | TRBV2 | TGTGCCAGCAGTGTTCGAGTGCGGGACGAGCAGTACTTC | CASSVRVRDEQYF
NA | many | TRBJ1-2 | TRBV6-1 | TGTGCCAGCAGTGTCAGCAGGGGACCCTATGGCTACACCTTC | CASSVSRGPYGYTF
NA | many | TRBJ2-7 | TRBV27 | TGTGCCAGCAGTTTAAAGGAAGGGATCTACGAGCAGTACTTC | CASSLKEGIYEQYF
NA | many | TRBJ1-2 | TRBV6-5 | TGTGCCAGCAGTTATCCCGGCGCGGGGGCCCTACGGGACTACACCTTC | CASSYPGAGALRDYTF
TRBD1 | NA | TRBJ1-1 | TRBV20-1 | TGCAGTGCTAGCCCCGGACAGGTGAACACTGAAGCTTTCTTT | CSASPGQVNTEAFF
NA | many | TRBJ2-5 | TRBV5-1 | TGCGCCAGCAGCGGTACTCTAGCGCAGCAAGAGACCCAGTACTTC | CASSGTLAQQETQYF
TRBD2 | many | TRBJ2-7 | TRBV20-1 | TGCAGTGCAAGCCCTAGCGGGAGTTCCTACGAGCAGTACTTC | CSASPSGSSYEQYF
NA | many | TRBJ1-1 | TRBV5-5 | TGTGCCAGCAGCTTGACTAGGGGGGCGAACACTGAAGCTTTCTTT | CASSLTRGANTEAFF
NA | few | TRBJ1-5 | TRBV6-5 | TGTGCCAGCAGTTCCGGGACTTCAAAATATAGCAATCAGCCCCAGCATTTT | CASSSGTSKYSNQPQHF
NA | many | TRBJ2-7 | TRBV6-5 | TGTGCCAGCAGTTACGGGGCGGGGACCTACGAGCAGTACTTC | CASSYGAGTYEQYF
TRBD1 | NA | TRBJ2-7 | TRBV7-6 | TGTGCCAGCAGCTTGTCGACAGGGTCGGATCGCGAGCAGTACTTC | CASSLSTGSDREQYF
NA | few | TRBJ2-7 | TRBV11-2 | TGTGCCAGCAGCTCGTGGGGGGACAGAAATTTATACGAGCAGTACTTC | CASSSWGDRNLYEQYF
TRBD2 | NA | TRBJ2-5 | TRBV7-8 | TGTGCCAGCAGCTTCGCGGGAGGAGGGCAAGAGACCCAGTACTTC | CASSFAGGGQETQYF
NA | many | TRBJ2-5 | TRBV4-3 | TGCGCCAGCAGCCAAGATCCCCTGGTGGGCCTCGAGACCCAGTACTTC | CASSQDPLVGLETQYF
TRBD2 | NA | TRBJ2-7 | TRBV20-1 | TGCAGTGCCCAGAGACTAGCGGGAGGGAGATACGAGCAGTACTTC | CSAQRLAGGRYEQYF
NA | many | TRBJ1-2 | TRBV5-1 | TGCGCCAGCAGCTTGGTAGAAGGTGCACTAGGCGGCTACACCTTC | CASSLVEGALGGYTF
NA | many | TRBJ2-2 | TRBV27 | TGTGCCAGCAGTTTATGGATCGGCAGGAACACCGGGGAGCTGTTTTTT | CASSLWIGRNTGELFF
NA | many | TRBJ1-6 | TRBV18 | TGTGCCAGTTCCCAGGCGTTGGATAATTCTTCACCCCTCCACTTT | CASSQALDNSSPLHF
TRBD1 | many | TRBJ2-5 | TRBV7-2 | TGTGCCAGCAGCCCGGGACAGCGAATAATAGGAGAGACCCAGTACTTC | CASSPGQRIIGETQYF
TRBD1 | NA | TRBJ1-1 | TRBV7-2 | TGTGCCAGCAGCTCGCCAGGGGGAATCGGGAGAACTTTCTTT | CASSSPGGIGRTFF
NA | many | TRBJ1-1 | TRBV6-5 | TGTGCCAGCAGTCTATCGGGTTCCGGAAACACTGAAGCTTTCTTT | CASSLSGSGNTEAFF
NA | many | TRBJ1-5 | TRBV12-3/TRBV12-4 | TGTGCCAGCAGGATGGGGTTGGGCAATCAGCCCCAGCATTTT | CASRMGLGNQPQHF
TRBD1 | many | TRBJ1-1 | TRBV19 | TGTGCCAGTAGTTCGGGGGACAGGGGGAACACTGAAGCTTTCTTT | CASSSGDRGNTEAFF
NA | many | TRBJ1-2 | TRBV6-1 | TGTGCCAGCAGTGAACCTGGATTGGGTGGTAACTATGGCTACACCTTC | CASSEPGLGGNYGYTF
NA | NA | TRBJ1-5 | TRBV6-1 | TGTGCCAGCAATAGAAATGCAGGGGATCAGCCCCAGCATTTT | CASNRNAGDQPQHF
NA | NA | TRBJ1-1 | TRBV7-2 | TGTGCCAGCAGCTCCTCAAGATTGGCTGAAGCTTTCTTT | CASSSSRLAEAFF
TRBD1 | NA | TRBJ1-6 | TRBV4-2 | TGTGCCAGCAGCCAAGACGGGACAGGGAATTCACCCCTCCACTTT | CASSQDGTGNSPLHF
NA | many | TRBJ1-2 | TRBV5-1 | TGCGCCAGCAGCTTGCGTGGCAGCTATACTAACTATGGCTACACCTTC | CASSLRGSYTNYGYTF
NA | NA | TRBJ2-5 | TRBV6-1 | TGTGCCAGCAGGACAGTAGGGGTCCAAGAGACCCAGTACTTC | CASRTVGVQETQYF
NA | many | TRBJ2-6 | TRBV4-3 | TGCGCCAGCAGCCAAGAGGGGTCTGGGGCCAACGTCCTGACTTTC | CASSQEGSGANVLTF